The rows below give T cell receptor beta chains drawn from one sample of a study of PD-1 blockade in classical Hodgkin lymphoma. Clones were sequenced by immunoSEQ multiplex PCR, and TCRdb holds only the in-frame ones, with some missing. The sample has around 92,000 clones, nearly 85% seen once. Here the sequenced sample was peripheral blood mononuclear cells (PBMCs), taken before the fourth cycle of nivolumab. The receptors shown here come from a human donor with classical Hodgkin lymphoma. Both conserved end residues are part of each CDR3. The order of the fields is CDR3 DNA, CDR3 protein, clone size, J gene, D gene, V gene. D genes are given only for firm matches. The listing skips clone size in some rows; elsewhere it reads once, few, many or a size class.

cdr3_nt: TGTGCCAGTAGTATGGGGGGGCTCCGGGAGGCTTTCTTT
cdr3_aa: CASSMGGLREAFF
clone_size: NA
j_call: TRBJ1-1
d_call: NA
v_call: TRBV19

cdr3_nt: TGTGCCAGCAGTTCCCTCCTAGGGGCCACTGAAGCTTTCTTT
cdr3_aa: CASSSLLGATEAFF
clone_size: NA
j_call: TRBJ1-1
d_call: NA
v_call: TRBV27

cdr3_nt: TGTGCCAGCAGCTTGATTTCAGGGGACGCTGAAGCTTTCTTT
cdr3_aa: CASSLISGDAEAFF
clone_size: NA
j_call: TRBJ1-1
d_call: NA
v_call: TRBV5-8

cdr3_nt: TGTGCCAACGTACCGGACCGAAACACTGAAGCTTTCTTT
cdr3_aa: CANVPDRNTEAFF
clone_size: NA
j_call: TRBJ1-1
d_call: NA
v_call: TRBV6-4

cdr3_nt: TGTGCCAGCAGTGACGAGGTTCCAAGGTTGAACACTGAAGCTTTCTTT
cdr3_aa: CASSDEVPRLNTEAFF
clone_size: NA
j_call: TRBJ1-1
d_call: NA
v_call: TRBV2

cdr3_nt: TGTGCCAGCAGCCCCACTTGGAGGGGGCTGTACGAGCAGTACTTC
cdr3_aa: CASSPTWRGLYEQYF
clone_size: NA
j_call: TRBJ2-7
d_call: NA
v_call: TRBV5-6

cdr3_nt: TGTGCCACATTTAGCGGGAGCGGCACAGATACGCAGTATTTT
cdr3_aa: CATFSGSGTDTQYF
clone_size: NA
j_call: TRBJ2-3
d_call: TRBD2
v_call: TRBV2

cdr3_nt: TGTGCCAGCAGCCCGAGGACAGGGGTCCTGGGCGCAGAGACCCAGTACTTC
cdr3_aa: CASSPRTGVLGAETQYF
clone_size: NA
j_call: TRBJ2-5
d_call: TRBD1
v_call: TRBV27

cdr3_nt: TGTGCCAGCTCACCATTGGACTACGAGCAGTACTTC
cdr3_aa: CASSPLDYEQYF
clone_size: once
j_call: TRBJ2-7
d_call: NA
v_call: TRBV18

cdr3_nt: TGTGCCGGTGGGGATGGACTGCAAAACATTCAGTACTTC
cdr3_aa: CAGGDGLQNIQYF
clone_size: NA
j_call: TRBJ2-4
d_call: NA
v_call: TRBV5-4

cdr3_nt: TGTGCCAGCAGCCACTTTGTAGGACAGGGGTCTGGCTACACCTTC
cdr3_aa: CASSHFVGQGSGYTF
clone_size: NA
j_call: TRBJ1-2
d_call: TRBD1
v_call: TRBV5-4

cdr3_nt: TGTGCCAGCAGCGTCGACCCGTTCTCCTACGAGCAGTACTTC
cdr3_aa: CASSVDPFSYEQYF
clone_size: NA
j_call: TRBJ2-7
d_call: NA
v_call: TRBV7-8

cdr3_nt: TGTGCCAGCAGCCCCCGACCGGGACTAGCGCACCGGAGCTCCTACGAGCAGTACTTC
cdr3_aa: CASSPRPGLAHRSSYEQYF
clone_size: NA
j_call: TRBJ2-7
d_call: TRBD2
v_call: TRBV27

cdr3_nt: TGTGCCATCAGTGAGTCGATTGCGGGTATCAGCTCCTACGAGCAGTACTTC
cdr3_aa: CAISESIAGISSYEQYF
clone_size: NA
j_call: TRBJ2-7
d_call: NA
v_call: TRBV10-3

cdr3_nt: TGCGCCAGGGGGGGGGCCGAGGAGCGACAGCCCCAGCATTTT
cdr3_aa: CARGGAEERQPQHF
clone_size: NA
j_call: TRBJ1-5
d_call: NA
v_call: TRBV23-1

cdr3_nt: TGTGCCATCAGTGAACTGATGCCCGGGGAGCTGTTTTTT
cdr3_aa: CAISELMPGELFF
clone_size: few
j_call: TRBJ2-2
d_call: NA
v_call: TRBV10-3

cdr3_nt: TGTGCCAGCAGCCGTACTAGCGGGCATAACACCGGGGAGCTGTTTTTT
cdr3_aa: CASSRTSGHNTGELFF
clone_size: NA
j_call: TRBJ2-2
d_call: TRBD2
v_call: TRBV9

cdr3_nt: TGTGCCAGCAGTTCGCCGGTACCTCAGGGGGCAAGCACAGATACGCAGTATTTT
cdr3_aa: CASSSPVPQGASTDTQYF
clone_size: NA
j_call: TRBJ2-3
d_call: TRBD1
v_call: TRBV28

cdr3_nt: TGTGCCACCAGCAGAGATGAAACGGCCACAGATACGCAGTATTTT
cdr3_aa: CATSRDETATDTQYF
clone_size: NA
j_call: TRBJ2-3
d_call: NA
v_call: TRBV15

cdr3_nt: TGTGCCTGGAGTGCCCTCTCCCTGGGGGAGCAGTACTTC
cdr3_aa: CAWSALSLGEQYF
clone_size: NA
j_call: TRBJ2-7
d_call: NA
v_call: TRBV30

cdr3_nt: TGTGCCAGCAGCTTAGTCTCGGGTAGAAATGAGCAGTTCTTC
cdr3_aa: CASSLVSGRNEQFF
clone_size: NA
j_call: TRBJ2-1
d_call: NA
v_call: TRBV7-2

cdr3_nt: TGTGCCAGCAGCCCCCGCCCCGGGGCTGGCTACAATGAGCAGTTCTTC
cdr3_aa: CASSPRPGAGYNEQFF
clone_size: once
j_call: TRBJ2-1
d_call: NA
v_call: TRBV9

cdr3_nt: TGTGCCAGCAGCTTGGACGGACTAGCGGGAGGAGGGGAGCTGTTTTTT
cdr3_aa: CASSLDGLAGGGELFF
clone_size: NA
j_call: TRBJ2-2
d_call: TRBD2
v_call: TRBV5-8

cdr3_nt: TGTGCCACCAGCAGAGATCCCAGAAATGAGCAGTACTTC
cdr3_aa: CATSRDPRNEQYF
clone_size: NA
j_call: TRBJ2-7
d_call: NA
v_call: TRBV15

cdr3_nt: TGCGCCAGCAGGGGGGGACAGGGTTTTGACGAGCAGTACTTC
cdr3_aa: CASRGGQGFDEQYF
clone_size: NA
j_call: TRBJ2-7
d_call: TRBD1
v_call: TRBV10-2

cdr3_nt: TGCAGCGTCGGACAGGTGGGGTACGAGCAGTACTTC
cdr3_aa: CSVGQVGYEQYF
clone_size: few
j_call: TRBJ2-7
d_call: TRBD1
v_call: TRBV29-1

cdr3_nt: TGTGCCAGCAGCCCCCGAGGGGACCCAGATGAAGCTTTCTTT
cdr3_aa: CASSPRGDPDEAFF
clone_size: NA
j_call: TRBJ1-1
d_call: NA
v_call: TRBV6-5

cdr3_nt: TGTGCCTGGAGACCAGTGGGACTAGCTACCTACGAGCAGTACTTC
cdr3_aa: CAWRPVGLATYEQYF
clone_size: NA
j_call: TRBJ2-7
d_call: TRBD2
v_call: TRBV30

cdr3_nt: TGCGCCAGCAGCTCTTCGGGACTAGAAACAGATACGCAGTATTTT
cdr3_aa: CASSSSGLETDTQYF
clone_size: NA
j_call: TRBJ2-3
d_call: TRBD2
v_call: TRBV5-1

cdr3_nt: TGTGCCAGCAGTTACGGCGGGACGAACCAAGAGACCCAGTACTTC
cdr3_aa: CASSYGGTNQETQYF
clone_size: NA
j_call: TRBJ2-5
d_call: NA
v_call: TRBV6-6

cdr3_nt: TGTGCCAGCAGCTTAGATAGGCGGGATACGCAGTATTTT
cdr3_aa: CASSLDRRDTQYF
clone_size: NA
j_call: TRBJ2-3
d_call: NA
v_call: TRBV7-2

cdr3_nt: TGTGCCATCGGTCGACAGGGCACTGAAGCTTTCTTT
cdr3_aa: CAIGRQGTEAFF
clone_size: NA
j_call: TRBJ1-1
d_call: TRBD1
v_call: TRBV10-3

cdr3_nt: TGTGCCAGCAGTGAATATGGGACAGGGGGCTGGGGTGGCTACACCTTC
cdr3_aa: CASSEYGTGGWGGYTF
clone_size: once
j_call: TRBJ1-2
d_call: TRBD1
v_call: TRBV2

cdr3_nt: TGTGCCAGCAGCCTGACAGCTCTCAATCAGCCCCAGCATTTT
cdr3_aa: CASSLTALNQPQHF
clone_size: NA
j_call: TRBJ1-5
d_call: NA
v_call: TRBV6-1

cdr3_nt: TGTGCCAGCAGTAGACAGATCCCAGATACGCAGTATTTT
cdr3_aa: CASSRQIPDTQYF
clone_size: NA
j_call: TRBJ2-3
d_call: NA
v_call: TRBV2

cdr3_nt: TGTGCCAGCAGCCTAGCGGCAAGCACAGATACGCAGTATTTT
cdr3_aa: CASSLAASTDTQYF
clone_size: NA
j_call: TRBJ2-3
d_call: TRBD2
v_call: TRBV6-5

cdr3_nt: TGTGCCAGCACCGCGGGGCAATCCGACACTGAAGCTTTCTTT
cdr3_aa: CASTAGQSDTEAFF
clone_size: NA
j_call: TRBJ1-1
d_call: NA
v_call: TRBV7-2

cdr3_nt: TGTGCCAGCAGTCGCAGGACCGGGACAGCAGCTTTCTTT
cdr3_aa: CASSRRTGTAAFF
clone_size: once
j_call: TRBJ1-1
d_call: TRBD1
v_call: TRBV7-9

cdr3_nt: TGTGCCAGCAGCCTCGACGGGACGCCCGGCCGCGAGCAGTACTTC
cdr3_aa: CASSLDGTPGREQYF
clone_size: medium-sized
j_call: TRBJ2-7
d_call: NA
v_call: TRBV6-5

cdr3_nt: TGTGCCAGTAGTGTTCAGGGACAGACCTCCTACGAGCAGTACTTC
cdr3_aa: CASSVQGQTSYEQYF
clone_size: NA
j_call: TRBJ2-7
d_call: TRBD1
v_call: TRBV19

cdr3_nt: TGTGCCAGCAGCCCTTCTGCGGGAGGGTACAATGAGCAGTTCTTC
cdr3_aa: CASSPSAGGYNEQFF
clone_size: NA
j_call: TRBJ2-1
d_call: TRBD2
v_call: TRBV7-8